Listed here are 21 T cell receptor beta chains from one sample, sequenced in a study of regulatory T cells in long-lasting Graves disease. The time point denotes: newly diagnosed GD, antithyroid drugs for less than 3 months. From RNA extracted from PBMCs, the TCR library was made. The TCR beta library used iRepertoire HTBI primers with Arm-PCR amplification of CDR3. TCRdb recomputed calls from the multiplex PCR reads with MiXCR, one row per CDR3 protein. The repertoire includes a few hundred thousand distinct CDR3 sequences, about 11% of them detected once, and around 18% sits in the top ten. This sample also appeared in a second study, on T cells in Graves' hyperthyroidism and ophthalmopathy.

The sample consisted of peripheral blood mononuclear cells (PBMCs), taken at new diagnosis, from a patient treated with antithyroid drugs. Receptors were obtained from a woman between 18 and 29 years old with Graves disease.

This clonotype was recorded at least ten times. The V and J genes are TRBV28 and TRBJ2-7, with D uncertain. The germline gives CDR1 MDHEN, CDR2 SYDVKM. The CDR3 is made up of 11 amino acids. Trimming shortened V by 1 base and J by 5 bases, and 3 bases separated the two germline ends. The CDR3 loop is CASSLYDEQYF. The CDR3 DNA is TGTGCCAGCAGTTTATATGACGAGCAGTACTTC. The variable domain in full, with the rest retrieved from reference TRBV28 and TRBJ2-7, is DVKVTQSSRYLVKRTGEKVFLECVQDMDHENMFWYRQDPGLGLRLIYFSYDVKMKEKGDIPEGYSVSREKKERFSLILESASTNQTSMYLCASSLYDEQYFGPGTRLTVT.

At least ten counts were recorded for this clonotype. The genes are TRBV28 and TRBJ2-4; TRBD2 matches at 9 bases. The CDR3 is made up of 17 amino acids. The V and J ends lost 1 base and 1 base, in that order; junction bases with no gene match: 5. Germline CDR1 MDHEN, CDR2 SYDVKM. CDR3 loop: CASSLSETSGAKNIQYF. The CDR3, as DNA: TGTGCCAGCAGTTTATCGGAGACTAGCGGTGCCAAAAACATTCAGTACTTC.

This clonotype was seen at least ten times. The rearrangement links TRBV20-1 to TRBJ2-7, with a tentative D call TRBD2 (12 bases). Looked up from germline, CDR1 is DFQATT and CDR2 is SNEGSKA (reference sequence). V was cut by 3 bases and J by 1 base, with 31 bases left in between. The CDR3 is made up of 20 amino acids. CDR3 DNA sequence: TGCAGTGCTAGGGGGACAGGGGGGCCTGGAGGACTAGCGGGATCCTACGAGCAGTACTTC. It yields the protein CSARGTGGPGGLAGSYEQYF.

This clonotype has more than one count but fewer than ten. The CDR3 bases are TGCAGCGTTGCTGGGACAGGGGAGAGTTTCTACGAGCAGTACTTC. It is translated as CSVAGTGESFYEQYF. This chain uses TRBV29-1 with TRBJ2-7; 10 nucleotides match TRBD1. Losses at the gene ends were 4 bases for V and 3 bases for J; bases not matched to a gene: 9. The CDR3 has 15 residues. The germline CDR1 and CDR2 sequences are SQVTM and ANQGSEA.

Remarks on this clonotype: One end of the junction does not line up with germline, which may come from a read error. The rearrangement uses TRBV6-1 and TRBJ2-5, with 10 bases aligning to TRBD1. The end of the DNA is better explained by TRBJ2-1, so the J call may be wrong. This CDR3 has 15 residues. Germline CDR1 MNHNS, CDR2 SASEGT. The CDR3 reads CASNRGTGANNVQFF. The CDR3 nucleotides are TGTGCCAGCAACCGTGGGACAGGGGCTAACAATGTGCAGTTCTTC.

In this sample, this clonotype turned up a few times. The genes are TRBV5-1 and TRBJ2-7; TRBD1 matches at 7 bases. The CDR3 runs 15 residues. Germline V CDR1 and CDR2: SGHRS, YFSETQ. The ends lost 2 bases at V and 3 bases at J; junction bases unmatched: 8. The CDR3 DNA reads TGCGCCAGCAGCTTAACAGGGGACGGATTCTACGAGCAGTACTTC. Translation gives CASSLTGDGFYEQYF.

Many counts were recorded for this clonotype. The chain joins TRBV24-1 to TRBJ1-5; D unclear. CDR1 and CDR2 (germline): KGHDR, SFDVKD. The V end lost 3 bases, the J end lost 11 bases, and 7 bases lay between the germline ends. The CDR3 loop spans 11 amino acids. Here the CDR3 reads CATSDGRTQHF. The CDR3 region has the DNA TGTGCCACCAGTGATGGCAGGACCCAGCATTTT.

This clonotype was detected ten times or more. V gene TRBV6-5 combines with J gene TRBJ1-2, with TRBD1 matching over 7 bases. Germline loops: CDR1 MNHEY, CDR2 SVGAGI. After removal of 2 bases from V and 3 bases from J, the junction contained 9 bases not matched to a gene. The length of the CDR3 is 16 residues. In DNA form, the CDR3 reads TGTGCCAGCAGTTACGATCCAACAGGGGCGTACTATGGCTACACCTTC. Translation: CASSYDPTGAYYGYTF.

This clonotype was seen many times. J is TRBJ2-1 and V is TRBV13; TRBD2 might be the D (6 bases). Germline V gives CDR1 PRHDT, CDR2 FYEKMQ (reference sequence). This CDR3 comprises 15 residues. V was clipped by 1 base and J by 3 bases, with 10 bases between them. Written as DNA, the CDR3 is TGTGCCAGCAGCTTAGCGGGGGAATTCTACAATGAGCAGTTCTTC. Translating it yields CASSLAGEFYNEQFF.

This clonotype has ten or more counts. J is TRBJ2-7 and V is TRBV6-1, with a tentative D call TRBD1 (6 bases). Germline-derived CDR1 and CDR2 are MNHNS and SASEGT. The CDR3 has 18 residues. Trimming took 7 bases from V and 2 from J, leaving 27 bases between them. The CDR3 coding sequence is TGTGCCAGCACCCAAGCCGGGACACCTCCTCCGCTCCCCTACGAGCAGTACGTC. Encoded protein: CASTQAGTPPPLPYEQYV.

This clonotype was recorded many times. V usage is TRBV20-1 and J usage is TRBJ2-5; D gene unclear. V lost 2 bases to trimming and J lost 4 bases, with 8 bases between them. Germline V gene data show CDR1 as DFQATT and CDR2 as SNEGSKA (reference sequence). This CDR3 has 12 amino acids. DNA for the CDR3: TGCAGTGCTAGATCAGCGCGAGAGACCCAGTACTTC. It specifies CSARSARETQYF.

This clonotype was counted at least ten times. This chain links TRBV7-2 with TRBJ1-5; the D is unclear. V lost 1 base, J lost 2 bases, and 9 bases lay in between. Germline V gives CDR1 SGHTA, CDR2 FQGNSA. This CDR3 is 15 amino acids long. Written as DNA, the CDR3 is TGTGCCAGCAGCTTAGGGGAGGTCCGCAATCAGCCCCAGCATTTT. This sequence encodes CASSLGEVRNQPQHF. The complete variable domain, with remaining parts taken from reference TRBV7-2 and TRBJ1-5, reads GAGVSQSPSNKVTEKGKDVELRCDPISGHTALYWYRQSLGQGLEFLIYFQGNSAPDKSGLPSDRFSAERTGGSVSTLTIQRTQQEDSAVYLCASSLGEVRNQPQHFGDGTRLSIL.

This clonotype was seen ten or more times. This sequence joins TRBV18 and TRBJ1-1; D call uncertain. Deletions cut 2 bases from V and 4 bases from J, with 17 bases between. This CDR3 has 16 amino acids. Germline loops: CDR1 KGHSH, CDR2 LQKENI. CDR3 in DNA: TGTGCCAGCTCACCAAGCCCATCTTCAGCGGGCACTGAAGCTTTCTTT. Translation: CASSPSPSSAGTEAFF.

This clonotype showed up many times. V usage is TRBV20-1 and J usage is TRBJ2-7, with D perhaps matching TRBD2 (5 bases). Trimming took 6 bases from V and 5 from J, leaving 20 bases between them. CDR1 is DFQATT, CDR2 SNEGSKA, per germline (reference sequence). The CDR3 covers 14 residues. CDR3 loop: CSAGDRTGRHEQYF. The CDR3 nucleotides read TGCAGTGCGGGAGACCGGACCGGGCGGCACGAGCAGTACTTC.

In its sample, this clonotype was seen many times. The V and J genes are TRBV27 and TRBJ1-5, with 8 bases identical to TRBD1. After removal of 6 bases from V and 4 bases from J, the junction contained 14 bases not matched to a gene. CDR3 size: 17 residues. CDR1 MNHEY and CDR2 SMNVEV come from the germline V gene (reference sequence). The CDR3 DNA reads TGTGCCAGCAGCTCCGGGACAGGTAATTATAGGAATCAGCCCCAGCATTTT. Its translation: CASSSGTGNYRNQPQHF.

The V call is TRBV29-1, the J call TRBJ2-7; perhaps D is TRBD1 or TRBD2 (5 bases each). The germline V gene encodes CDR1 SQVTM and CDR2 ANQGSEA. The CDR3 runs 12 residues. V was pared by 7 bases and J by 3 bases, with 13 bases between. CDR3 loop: CSAKGPYYEQYV. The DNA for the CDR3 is TGCAGCGCCAAGGGACCTTACTACGAGCAGTACGTC.

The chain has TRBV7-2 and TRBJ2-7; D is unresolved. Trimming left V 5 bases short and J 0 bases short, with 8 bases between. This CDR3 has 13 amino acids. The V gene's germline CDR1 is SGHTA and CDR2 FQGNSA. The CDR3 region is CASSQVLSYEQYF. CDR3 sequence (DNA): TGTGCCAGCAGCCAGGTACTCTCCTACGAGCAGTACTTC.

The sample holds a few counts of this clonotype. The CDR3 nucleotides read TGTGCCAGCAGTTACGGCCCGAGAAGCTCCTACAATGAGCAGTTCTTC. It is translated as CASSYGPRSSYNEQFF. This rearrangement joins TRBV6-2 or TRBV6-3 to TRBJ2-1; no firm D call. Trimming removed 2 bases from V and 0 bases from J, with 11 bases in between. The CDR3 loop spans 16 amino acids. The germline V gene encodes CDR1 MNHEY and CDR2 SVGEGT.

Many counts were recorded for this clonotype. For the CDR3, the DNA is TGTGCCAGCAGCCTACGGCCGCGGATGAACACTGAAGCTTTCTTT. It translates to CASSLRPRMNTEAFF. The rearrangement uses TRBV2 and TRBJ1-1; D unclear. Germline V gene lookup returns CDR1 SNHLY and CDR2 FYNNEI. The CDR3 runs to 15 residues. V lost 6 bases to trimming and J lost 0 bases, with 14 bases between them.

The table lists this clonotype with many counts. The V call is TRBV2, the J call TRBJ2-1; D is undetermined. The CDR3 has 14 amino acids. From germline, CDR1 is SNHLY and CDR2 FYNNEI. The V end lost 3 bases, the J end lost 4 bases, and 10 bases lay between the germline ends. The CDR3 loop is CASSERLYYNEQFF. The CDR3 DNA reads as TGTGCCAGCAGTGAGAGGCTCTATTACAATGAGCAGTTCTTC. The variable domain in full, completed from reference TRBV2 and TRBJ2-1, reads EPEVTQTPSHQVTQMGQEVILRCVPISNHLYFYWYRQILGQKVEFLVSFYNNEISEKSEIFDDQFSVERPDGSNFTLKIRSTKLEDSAMYFCASSERLYYNEQFFGPGTRLTVL.

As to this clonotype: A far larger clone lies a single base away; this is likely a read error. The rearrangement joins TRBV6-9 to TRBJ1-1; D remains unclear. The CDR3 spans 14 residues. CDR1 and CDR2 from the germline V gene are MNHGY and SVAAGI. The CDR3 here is CASSLLGLGTGAFF. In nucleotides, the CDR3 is TGTGCCAGCAGTTTACTAGGACTTGGCACTGGAGCTTTCTTT.